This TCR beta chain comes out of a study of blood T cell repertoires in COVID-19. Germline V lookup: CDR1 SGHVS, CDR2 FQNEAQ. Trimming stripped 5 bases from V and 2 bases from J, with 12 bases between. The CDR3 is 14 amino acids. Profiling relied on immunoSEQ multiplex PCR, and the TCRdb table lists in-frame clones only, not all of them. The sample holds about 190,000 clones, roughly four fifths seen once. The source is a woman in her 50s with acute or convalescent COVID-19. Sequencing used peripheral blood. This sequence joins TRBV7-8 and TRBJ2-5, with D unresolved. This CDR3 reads CASSVGSFQETQYF. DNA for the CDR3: TGTGCCAGCAGCGTGGGCAGCTTTCAAGAGACCCAGTACTTC.